The clone carrying this TCR beta chain was detected ten times or more. The antigen is unknown. The data stem from a study of spatial heterogeneity in lung cancer. CDR1 and CDR2 from the germline V gene are DFQATT and SNEGSKA (reference sequence). The CDR3 is made up of 11 amino acids. Between the trimmed V and J ends, which lost 3 bases and 5 bases, there was a span of 5 bases. Whole-study findings and limits: At tumor resection, ubiquitous expanded TCRs were detected in blood more often than later.

Time point given: sample taken at primary tumor resection. The authors sequenced whole RNA from tumor, nontumor lung or frozen PBMC without sorting. MiXCR, applied by TCRdb to the 5' RACE reads, yields one record per CDR3 protein. The top ten hold approximately 5.6% of the sample, which has roughly 91,000 distinct CDR3 sequences, approximately 20% seen once. Source: PBMCs, taken at surgery. The chain uses TRBV20-1 and TRBJ2-1; D tentatively reads TRBD1 or TRBD2 (5 bases each). This sequence was found in a male donor with early-stage non-small cell lung cancer. The CDR3 reads CSARGDNEQFF. Written as DNA, the CDR3 is TGCAGTGCTAGGGGGGACAATGAGCAGTTCTTC.